This entry lists 19 T cell receptor beta chains sequenced from one sample in a study of T-cell reconstitution after alpha-beta-depleted transplantation in children. The authors prepared the TCRbeta library with unique molecular identifiers. TCRdb re-called the PCR reads with MiXCR, one entry per CDR3 protein. The data show approximately 980,000 distinct CDR3 sequences, with less than 30% seen just once and under 30% held by the top ten. The sequencing here drew on PBMCs, mostly from graft donor cells, taken 360 days after TCRalphabeta/CD19-depleted stem cell transplant. Receptors were obtained from a boy under three years old who had a stem cell transplant for SCID, so the T cells may come from the graft donor.

The chain combines TRBV6-1 with TRBJ2-3; 8 bases map to TRBD1. Germline values: CDR1 MNHNS, CDR2 SASEGT. J lost 5 bases, V lost 0 bases, and 4 bases had no gene match. The CDR3 sequence is 15 residues long. CDR3 in DNA: TGTGCCAGCAGTGAAGCCCAGGGGGCAAGAGATACGCAGTATTTT. This sequence encodes CASSEAQGARDTQYF.

This clonotype was counted a single time. The chain is built from TRBV5-5 and TRBJ2-1; tentatively, D is TRBD1 or TRBD2 (7 bases each). V was cut by 4 bases and J by 5 bases, with 19 bases left in between. Germline assignment: CDR1 SGHKS and CDR2 YYEKEE (reference sequence). The CDR3 spans 16 residues. CDR3 residues: CASSPSSGGGNNEQFF. In DNA form, the CDR3 reads TGTGCCAGCAGCCCATCTAGCGGAGGGGGCAACAATGAGCAGTTCTTC.

This clonotype has just a few counts. The V gene is TRBV12-3 or TRBV12-4, the J gene TRBJ2-1, with D hard to call. The length of the CDR3 is 13 residues. V was pared by 3 bases and J by 7 bases, with 10 bases between. The CDR3 coding sequence is TGTGCCAGCAGTTTCCCCAATGAGAATGAGCAGTTCTTC. Encoded protein: CASSFPNENEQFF.

The chain couples TRBV12-3 or TRBV12-4 to TRBJ2-2, with D perhaps matching TRBD1 or TRBD2 (6 bases each). The CDR3 is made up of 16 amino acids. Trimming pared 9 bases from V and 5 bases from J, leaving 22 bases between. The CDR3 protein is CASLPGWGASTGELFF. The CDR3 nucleotides are TGTGCCAGTTTGCCTGGGTGGGGGGCCAGTACCGGGGAGCTGTTTTTT.

This clonotype has only a few counts. The chain is built from TRBV5-1 and TRBJ2-5; D is uncertain. The V and J ends lost 2 bases and 2 bases respectively, with 13 bases between them. CDR1 SGHRS and CDR2 YFSETQ come from the germline V gene. The CDR3 runs 15 residues. CDR3 sequence (DNA): TGCGCCAGCAGCTTCCGCCCAGCGAGACAAGAGACCCAGTACTTC. Protein sequence: CASSFRPARQETQYF.

This clonotype was detected ten times or more. The rearrangement uses TRBV27 and TRBJ2-3; D uncertain. Trimming shortened V by 1 base and J by 3 bases, and 11 bases separated the two germline ends. This CDR3 has 15 residues. CDR1 and CDR2 (germline): MNHEY, SMNVEV (reference sequence). The CDR3 reads CASSLLGMGTDTQYF. CDR3 sequence (DNA): TGTGCCAGCAGTTTATTGGGGATGGGGACAGATACGCAGTATTTT.

This chain connects TRBV5-1 to TRBJ1-1, with D perhaps matching TRBD1 (5 bases). Germline V gene data show CDR1 as SGHRS and CDR2 as YFSETQ. This CDR3 is 17 amino acids long. V was trimmed by 0 bases and J by 5 bases, leaving 20 bases between them. CDR3 residues: CASSLDPWPGERTEAFF. The CDR3 DNA follows: TGCGCCAGCAGCTTGGATCCCTGGCCGGGGGAAAGGACTGAAGCTTTCTTT.

The V and J genes are TRBV15 and TRBJ2-5, with D unclear. Germline V gives CDR1 LNHNV, CDR2 YYDKDF (reference sequence). This CDR3 contains 12 residues. V shed 3 bases and J shed 1 base, with 3 bases lying between them. The CDR3 reads CATSRPQETQYF. The CDR3 coding sequence is TGTGCCACCAGCAGGCCCCAAGAGACCCAGTACTTC.

This clonotype was seen only a few times. This chain links TRBV12-3 or TRBV12-4 with TRBJ2-1; D gene uncertain. The CDR3 extends over 13 amino acids. V lost 4 bases and J 7 bases, leaving 11 bases between the germline ends. The CDR3 nucleotides are TGTGCCAGCAGTTCAGGTGCGCTGAATGAGCAGTTCTTC. Encoded protein: CASSSGALNEQFF.

This rearrangement joins TRBV7-9 to TRBJ2-2; D ambiguous. The CDR3 runs 16 residues. The germline CDR1 and CDR2 sequences are SEHNR and FQNEAQ (reference sequence). V shed 1 base and J shed 7 bases, with 16 bases lying between them. The CDR3 reads CASSLDEKGMVGELFF. In DNA, the CDR3 is TGTGCCAGCAGCTTAGACGAGAAGGGAATGGTCGGGGAGCTGTTTTTT.

This clonotype occurred a few times. The gene calls are TRBV7-9 and TRBJ2-1, with D perhaps assigned TRBD1 or TRBD2 (6 bases each). The V end lost 5 bases, the J end lost 14 bases, and 16 bases lay between the germline ends. Germline V gene sequence: CDR1 SEHNR, CDR2 FQNEAQ (reference sequence). The CDR3 totals 12 residues. The CDR3 reads CASSIEQGGKFF. The CDR3 coding sequence is TGTGCCAGCAGCATAGAACAGGGAGGAAAGTTCTTC.

V and J are TRBV20-1 and TRBJ1-4; a possible D gene is TRBD1 (5 bases). The CDR3 is 11 amino acids. V lost 5 bases and J lost 7, with 8 bases in between. The germline V gene encodes CDR1 DFQATT and CDR2 SNEGSKA (reference sequence). The CDR3 region is CSADDSEKLFF. Here the CDR3 DNA reads TGCAGTGCTGACGACAGTGAAAAACTGTTTTTT.

This clonotype was observed a few times. The V gene is TRBV7-9, the J gene TRBJ2-5; D is possibly TRBD1 (5 bases). The V gene's germline CDR1 is SEHNR and CDR2 FQNEAQ (reference sequence). The V end was cut by 7 bases, the J end by 7 bases, with 16 bases between. The CDR3 length is 13 residues. As DNA, the CDR3 is TGTGCCAGCACCTCTGGGATCAGGGTGACCCAGTACTTC. This codes for CASTSGIRVTQYF.

In its sample, this clonotype was seen a few times. The chain carries TRBV12-3 or TRBV12-4 and TRBJ2-7; D is unresolved. With 6 bases removed from V and 0 bases from J, the gap between germline ends came to 12 bases. The CDR3 covers 14 residues. The DNA for the CDR3 is TGTGCCAGCAGCCTAATAGGGTTCTCCTACGAGCAGTACTTC. Translated: CASSLIGFSYEQYF.

The V call is TRBV12-3 or TRBV12-4, the J call TRBJ1-3; 11 bases match TRBD1. The trim removed 6 bases at V and 1 base at J, leaving 8 bases unmatched. The CDR3 is 17 amino acids. CDR3 in DNA: TGTGCCAGCAGGGCCGGGACAGGGGGACGATCTGGAAACACCATATATTTT. It specifies CASRAGTGGRSGNTIYF.

J is TRBJ1-1 and V is TRBV12-3 or TRBV12-4, with 8 bases identical to TRBD1. The CDR3 has 13 amino acids. V trimming: 5 bases; J trimming: 7 bases; junction bases outside the gene matches: 6. CDR3 sequence: CASSTTGENEAFF. DNA for the CDR3: TGTGCCAGCAGTACGACAGGGGAGAATGAAGCTTTCTTT.

The chain recombines TRBV15 with TRBJ1-2; perhaps TRBD1 as D (5 bases). The germline V and J ends were trimmed by 0 bases and 8 bases, with 16 bases remaining between them. The CDR3 runs to 15 residues. Germline assignment: CDR1 LNHNV and CDR2 YYDKDF (reference sequence). The CDR3 DNA reads TGTGCCACCAGCAGAGATGACAGTCAGCTGTTGGGCTACACCTTC. It translates to CATSRDDSQLLGYTF.

The chain employs TRBV5-1 and TRBJ2-1; 10 nucleotides align to TRBD2. The V segment lost 5 bases and the J segment 6 bases; nucleotides outside the gene matches: 5. Looked up from germline, CDR1 is SGHRS and CDR2 is YFSETQ. The CDR3 covers 14 residues. The CDR3 is CASRGLADLNEQFF. DNA of the CDR3: TGCGCCAGCAGAGGACTAGCGGACCTCAATGAGCAGTTCTTC.

The genes are TRBV12-3 or TRBV12-4 and TRBJ2-3; no reliable D call. The CDR3 has 13 amino acids. Trimming cost V 5 bases and J 10 bases, with 16 bases left between them. The CDR3 coding sequence is TGTGCCAGCAGTCCTTCTGAGTCAGCCGCGCAGTATTTT. It codes for CASSPSESAAQYF.